This T cell receptor (beta chain) was identified during a study of blood T cell repertoires in COVID-19. Overall study: Whether acute or convalescent, the COVID-19 samples came from the United States, Italy and Spain. T cells, B-cell-depleted T cells, or PBMCs supplied cDNA or gDNA.

As processed by the authors: Amplification of reference gene primers was used by the study to estimate nucleated cell counts. Profiled with immunoSEQ multiplex PCR; TCRdb holds only in-frame clones, not every one. The V and J calls and clone size were taken over from that table, and D and trimming were inferred from the DNA. The data contain some 220,000 clones, about 79% of them singletons. Germline-derived CDR1 and CDR2 are MDHEN and SYDVKM. CDR3 size: 12 residues. Trimming removed 7 bases at V and 3 bases at J, with 7 bases between. Sequenced: peripheral blood. J is TRBJ2-1 and V is TRBV28; D may be TRBD1 (5 bases). The receptor comes from a man in his fifties or sixties with active or convalescent COVID-19. CDR3 nucleotide sequence: TGTGCCAGCAAAGACAGCTACAATGAGCAGTTCTTC. Its protein product is CASKDSYNEQFF. The variable domain in full, with the rest retrieved from reference TRBV28 and TRBJ2-1, is DVKVTQSSRYLVKRTGEKVFLECVQDMDHENMFWYRQDPGLGLRLIYFSYDVKMKEKGDIPEGYSVSREKKERFSLILESASTNQTSMYLCASKDSYNEQFFGPGTRLTVL.